A selection of T cell receptor beta chains follows, all from one sample in a study of T cells in localized non-small cell lung cancer. Using immunoSEQ multiplex PCR, the repertoire was profiled, and TCRdb retains in-frame clones only, with some absent. The data contain more than 45,000 clones, roughly 90% of them singletons. The sequencing here drew on peripheral blood, taken before any cancer treatment. The receptors originated from a male donor older than 55 with stage III squamous cell lung carcinoma. The CDR3 runs from the conserved cysteine through the conserved F or W. The D gene is left open where the match is weak. A clone size is listed for some rows: how often the clone was seen (once, few, many), or a class if it is expanded.

TGTGCCAGCTCACCAGACTACCAGGGCACAGATACGCAGTATTTT,CASSPDYQGTDTQYF,-,TRBV18,-,TRBJ2-3
TGTGCCAGCAGCGTCGGTGATCAGCCCCAGCATTTT,CASSVGDQPQHF,-,TRBV7-2,-,TRBJ1-5
TGCGCCAGCAGCTTGACAAACGGGGTCGGGGAGCTGTTTTTT,CASSLTNGVGELFF,-,TRBV5-1,-,TRBJ2-2
TGTGCCACCAGCAGAGATCTTGGGACTAGCGACCCCGAAGAGGCAGATACGCAGTATTTT,CATSRDLGTSDPEEADTQYF,TRBD2,TRBV15,once,TRBJ2-3
TGTGCCGCAGGAGCGGGGAGCACAGATACGCAGTATTTT,CAAGAGSTDTQYF,TRBD2,TRBV28,once,TRBJ2-3
TGTGCCAGCAGTTACTCGACCCGCGGCAATGAGCAGTTCTTC,CASSYSTRGNEQFF,-,TRBV6-5,once,TRBJ2-1
TGTGCCAGCAGTGACCGGCGGGGGGGAGGCACAGATACGCAGTATTTT,CASSDRRGGGTDTQYF,TRBD2,TRBV2,-,TRBJ2-3
TGCGCCAGCAGCCTCGGGACGGCCTCTGGAAACACCATATATTTT,CASSLGTASGNTIYF,-,TRBV4-1,-,TRBJ1-3
TGTGCCAGCAGCCCCCACAGTTCCTACAATGAGCAGTTCTTC,CASSPHSSYNEQFF,-,TRBV7-8,-,TRBJ2-1
TGTGCCAGCAGCGGGGAGATCGAGGACACTGAAGCTTTCTTT,CASSGEIEDTEAFF,-,TRBV9,-,TRBJ1-1
TGTGCCAGCAGCCAAGATGTCGGGAGGAACACTGAAGCTTTCTTT,CASSQDVGRNTEAFF,-,TRBV14,-,TRBJ1-1
TGTGCCAGTAGGGGGACAGGGATAAGCAATCAGCCCCAGCATTTT,CASRGTGISNQPQHF,TRBD1,TRBV19,-,TRBJ1-5
TGTGCCAGCTCACCACAAGGCCAGCTCTGGGGCTACACCTTC,CASSPQGQLWGYTF,-,TRBV18,-,TRBJ1-2
TGTGCCAGCAGCTCCACAGGTCGCAATTCACCCCTCCACTTT,CASSSTGRNSPLHF,-,TRBV7-8,-,TRBJ1-6
TGTGCCAGCAGCTTGGGGACAGAGAATACGCAGTATTTT,CASSLGTENTQYF,TRBD1,TRBV11-2,-,TRBJ2-3
TGTGCCAGCAGCCCGGACCTTTACAATGAGCAGTTCTTC,CASSPDLYNEQFF,-,TRBV7-3,-,TRBJ2-1
TGTGCCAGCAGCCGCGAATACTACGAGCAGTACTTC,CASSREYYEQYF,-,TRBV7-9,-,TRBJ2-7
TGTGCCAGTAGTATAGTCGTAACTAATGAAAAACTGTTTTTT,CASSIVVTNEKLFF,-,TRBV19,-,TRBJ1-4
TGTGCCAGCAGTTACCTCAGGGTCGGGCCGAACACTGAAGCTTTCTTT,CASSYLRVGPNTEAFF,-,TRBV6-5,-,TRBJ1-1
TGTGCCATCAGTGAGCCTAGACAGGGAGGGGTGCAGTACTTC,CAISEPRQGGVQYF,-,TRBV10-3,few,TRBJ2-7
TGCGCCAGCAGCCCCCGTAGTCTTAGCTCCTACGAGCAGTACTTC,CASSPRSLSSYEQYF,-,TRBV5-1,once,TRBJ2-7
TGTGCCAGCTCACCTTCCGTGTTGTCAGGGGCTGGTAATGAGCAGTTCTTC,CASSPSVLSGAGNEQFF,-,TRBV18,-,TRBJ2-1
TGTGCCAGCAGTTTTGGGCAATATGGCTACACCTTC,CASSFGQYGYTF,-,TRBV28,-,TRBJ1-2
TGTGCCAGCAGTGAAATAAGGGTCCTTCGATCCTACGAGCAGTACTTC,CASSEIRVLRSYEQYF,-,TRBV2,-,TRBJ2-7
TGTGCCAGCAGCTTAGCGCAGGGGACCGGGGAGCTGTTTTTT,CASSLAQGTGELFF,-,TRBV7-2,-,TRBJ2-2
TGTGCCAGCAGTTGGACAGGGGGAGGAGAGCAGTACTTC,CASSWTGGGEQYF,TRBD1,TRBV6-5,once,TRBJ2-7
TGTGCCTGGAGTGTAGGGCCAGGGGCATCACCCCTCCACTTT,CAWSVGPGASPLHF,-,TRBV30,-,TRBJ1-6
TGTGCCATCAGTGTATCAGGTACCGGGGAGATAAACACTGAAGCTTTCTTT,CAISVSGTGEINTEAFF,-,TRBV10-3,-,TRBJ1-1
TGTGCCAGCAGGGGGGCACAGGGGAAGGGACAGCCCCAGCATTTT,CASRGAQGKGQPQHF,TRBD1,TRBV28,once,TRBJ1-5
TGTGCCAGCAGGTGGGGTACAGGGGCGAACACCGGGGAGCTGTTTTTT,CASRWGTGANTGELFF,TRBD1,TRBV5-4,few,TRBJ2-2
TGTGCCATCAGTGTCTCGGGACAGGGTAATTATCAGTACTTC,CAISVSGQGNYQYF,TRBD1,TRBV10-3,-,TRBJ2-7
TGTGCCAGCAGCCCGGATGGACAGTTCTACAATGAGCAGTTCTTC,CASSPDGQFYNEQFF,-,TRBV7-9,-,TRBJ2-1
TGCGCCAGCAGCTTGGCAGGAGACGAGCAGTACTTC,CASSLAGDEQYF,-,TRBV5-1,-,TRBJ2-7
TGTGCCAGCACCCCGAGGTTCGTGATCGCTGGACTAGCTAGAAATGAGCAGTTCTTC,CASTPRFVIAGLARNEQFF,TRBD2,TRBV27,-,TRBJ2-1
TGTGCCAGTAGTATTCCTAGCGGGAGGTCGACAGGGGAGCTGTTTTTT,CASSIPSGRSTGELFF,TRBD2,TRBV19,-,TRBJ2-2
TGCAGCGTTGAACAAGGGGACAGGGGAACCTATGGCTACACCTTC,CSVEQGDRGTYGYTF,TRBD1,TRBV29-1,-,TRBJ1-2
TGTGCCAGCAGCAGTAAGGGGAATCAGCCCCAGCATTTT,CASSSKGNQPQHF,-,TRBV7-2,-,TRBJ1-5
TGCGCCAGCAGCTACCAATCGGACAGGGCAGCAGGGGCCAACGTCCTGACTTTC,CASSYQSDRAAGANVLTF,TRBD1,TRBV5-1,-,TRBJ2-6
TGTGCCAGCAGCGCCGGGACACGAGCCTACGAGCAGTACTTC,CASSAGTRAYEQYF,-,TRBV9,-,TRBJ2-7
TGTGCCAGCAGTTACCGGGAGACCCAGTACTTC,CASSYRETQYF,-,TRBV6-5,-,TRBJ2-5
TGTGCCAGCAGCGCCGCGGTCGATGAGCAGTTCTTC,CASSAAVDEQFF,-,TRBV25-1,medium-sized,TRBJ2-1
TGTGCCAGCAGCTTGAGTGACAGGGGCCACTCCTATAATTCACCCCTCCACTTT,CASSLSDRGHSYNSPLHF,TRBD1,TRBV5-5,medium-sized,TRBJ1-6
TGCGCCAGCAGCCAAGGACTAGTACCCTACAATGAGCAGTTCTTC,CASSQGLVPYNEQFF,-,TRBV4-1,-,TRBJ2-1
TGTGCCAGCTCACCTCGGACAGGGGACCGCAATCAGCCCCAGCATTTT,CASSPRTGDRNQPQHF,TRBD1,TRBV18,-,TRBJ1-5
TGCGCCAGCAGCTTCGCTTCGGACAAGAACACTGAAGCTTTCTTT,CASSFASDKNTEAFF,-,TRBV5-1,-,TRBJ1-1
TGTGCCAGCAGCAAAGATTTGGGTTTAGGTCCTGGGGGCTATAGCAATCAGCCCCAGCATTTT,CASSKDLGLGPGGYSNQPQHF,-,TRBV21-1,-,TRBJ1-5
TGTGCCAGGGGACACCCGGGACACCTACCCTACGAGCAGTACTTC,CARGHPGHLPYEQYF,-,TRBV7-3,-,TRBJ2-7
TGTGCCAGCAGCCGAGGGGGTCGCAGAGAGACCCAGTACTTC,CASSRGGRRETQYF,-,TRBV7-2,-,TRBJ2-5
TGCGCCAGCAGCCAGGGACGCGAGACCCAGTACTTC,CASSQGRETQYF,-,TRBV10-2,-,TRBJ2-5
TGTGCCAGCAGCTTAGCGAGGGGTGCGTCGGGCGAGCAGTACTTC,CASSLARGASGEQYF,-,TRBV7-9,-,TRBJ2-7